The clone carrying this T cell receptor beta chain has a single count. At one end, the junction sequence differs from germline, possibly due to a read error. This record belongs to a study of control samples from healthy donors and cancer patients. Measured with immunoSEQ multiplex PCR; TCRdb has only the in-frame clones, and not every one. The repertoire holds 350,000 to 450,000 clones, over 75% seen once, with roughly 6.4% in the top ten. This receptor was identified in a man aged 40-49 years with head and neck cancer. Sequencing input: PBMCs.

CDR3 protein: CASSPPGAGYNEQFF. CDR3 bases: TGTGCTAGCAGCCCTCCCGGTGCAGGGTACAATGAGCAGTTCTTC. The chain combines TRBV7-7 with TRBJ2-1; maybe TRBD1 (5 bases). This CDR3 is 15 amino acids long. CDR1 is SSHAT, CDR2 FNYEAQ, per germline (reference sequence). The full variable domain, rest sourced from reference TRBV7-7 and TRBJ2-1, is GAGVSQSPRYKVTKRGQDVTLRCDPISSHATLYWYQQALGQGPEFLTYFNYEAQPDKSGLPSDRFSAERPEGSISTLTIQRTEQRDSAMYRCASSPPGAGYNEQFFGPGTRLTVL.